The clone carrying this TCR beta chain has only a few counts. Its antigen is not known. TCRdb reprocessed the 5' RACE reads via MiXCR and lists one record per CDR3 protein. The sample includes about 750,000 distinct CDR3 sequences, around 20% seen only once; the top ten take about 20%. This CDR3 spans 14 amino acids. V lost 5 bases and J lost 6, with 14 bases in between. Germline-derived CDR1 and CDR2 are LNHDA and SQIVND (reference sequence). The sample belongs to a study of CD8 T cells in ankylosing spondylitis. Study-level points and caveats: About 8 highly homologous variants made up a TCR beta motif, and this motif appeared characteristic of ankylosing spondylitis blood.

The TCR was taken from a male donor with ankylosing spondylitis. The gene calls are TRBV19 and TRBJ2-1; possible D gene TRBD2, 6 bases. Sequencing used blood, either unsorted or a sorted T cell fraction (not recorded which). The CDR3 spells CASSDLATVNEQFF. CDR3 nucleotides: TGTGCCAGTAGTGATCTAGCGACGGTCAATGAGCAGTTCTTC.